This TCR beta chain stems from a study of blood T cell repertoires in COVID-19. Study in general: There were acute and convalescent COVID-19 samples, and they came from the United States, Italy and Spain. Sample material is recorded as cDNA or gDNA derived from T cells, B-cell-depleted T cells, or PBMCs.

Per the original data handling: Estimation of nucleated cell counts relied on the amplification of reference gene primers. Some clones are missing from TCRdb's copy, which holds only in-frame ones; the method was immunoSEQ multiplex PCR. V and J calls and clone size come straight from that table; D and trimming were deduced from the DNA. The data show around 170,000 clones, roughly 84% seen once. The sequence derives from a man aged 18 to 35 with active or convalescent COVID-19. The sequenced sample was peripheral blood.

CDR3 amino acids: CASSLGGGLTSYEQYF. CDR3 DNA sequence: TGCGCCAGCAGCTTGGGGGGCGGATTAACATCCTACGAGCAGTACTTC. The chain uses TRBV5-1 and TRBJ2-7; possibly TRBD1 for D (5 bases). From germline, CDR1 is SGHRS and CDR2 YFSETQ. The V end lost 0 bases, the J end lost 1 base, and 14 bases lay between the germline ends. The CDR3 contains 16 residues.